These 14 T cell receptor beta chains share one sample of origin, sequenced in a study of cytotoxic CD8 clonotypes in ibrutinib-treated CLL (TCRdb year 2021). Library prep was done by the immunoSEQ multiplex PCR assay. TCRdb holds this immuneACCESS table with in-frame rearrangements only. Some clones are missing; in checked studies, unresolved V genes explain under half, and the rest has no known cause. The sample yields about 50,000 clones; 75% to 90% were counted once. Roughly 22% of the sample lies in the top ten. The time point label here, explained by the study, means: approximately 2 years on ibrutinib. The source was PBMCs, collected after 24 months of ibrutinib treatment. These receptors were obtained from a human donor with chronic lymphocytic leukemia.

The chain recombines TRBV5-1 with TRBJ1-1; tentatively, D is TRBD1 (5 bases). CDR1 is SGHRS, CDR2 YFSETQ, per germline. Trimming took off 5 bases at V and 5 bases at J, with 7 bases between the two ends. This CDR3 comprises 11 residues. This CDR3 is CASREGTEAFF. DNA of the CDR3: TGCGCCAGCAGAGAGGGGACTGAAGCTTTCTTT.

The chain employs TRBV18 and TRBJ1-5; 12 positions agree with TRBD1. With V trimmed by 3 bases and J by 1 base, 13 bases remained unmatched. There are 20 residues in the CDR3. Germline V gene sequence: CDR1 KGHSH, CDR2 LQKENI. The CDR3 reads CASSPRGDRGRMGSNQPQHF. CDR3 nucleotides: TGTGCCAGCTCACCTCGGGGGGACAGGGGGCGAATGGGAAGCAATCAGCCCCAGCATTTT.

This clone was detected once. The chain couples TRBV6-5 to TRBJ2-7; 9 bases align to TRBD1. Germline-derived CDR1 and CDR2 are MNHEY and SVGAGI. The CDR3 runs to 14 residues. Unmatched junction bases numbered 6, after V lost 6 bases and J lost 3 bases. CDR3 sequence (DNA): TGTGCCAGCAGCGACGGACAGGGGATCTACGAGCAGTACTTC. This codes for CASSDGQGIYEQYF.

CDR3 DNA sequence: TGTGCCAGCAGCTTCGGAATGAGGGGCGCTTATACCGGGGAGCTGTTTTTT. This gives the protein CASSFGMRGAYTGELFF. This chain connects TRBV11-2 to TRBJ2-2; TRBD1 or TRBD2 may be the D gene (5 bases each). V was cut by 3 bases and J by 5 bases, with 19 bases left in between. Germline-derived CDR1 and CDR2 are SGHAT and FQNNGV. The CDR3 sequence is 17 residues long. Using reference TRBV11-2 and TRBJ2-2 for the parts outside the CDR3, the full variable domain is EAGVAQSPRYKIIEKRQSVAFWCNPISGHATLYWYQQILGQGPKLLIQFQNNGVVDDSQLPKDRFSAERLKGVDSTLKIQPAKLEDSAVYLCASSFGMRGAYTGELFFGEGSRLTVL.

The CDR3 DNA is TGTGCCAGCAATTCTGGGGCCAACGTCCTGACTTTC. This gives the protein CASNSGANVLTF. The genes are TRBV28 and TRBJ2-6; no reliable D call. This CDR3 spans 12 amino acids. Per the germline V gene, CDR1 is MDHEN and CDR2 is SYDVKM. Trimming took 7 bases from V and 1 from J, leaving 2 bases between them.

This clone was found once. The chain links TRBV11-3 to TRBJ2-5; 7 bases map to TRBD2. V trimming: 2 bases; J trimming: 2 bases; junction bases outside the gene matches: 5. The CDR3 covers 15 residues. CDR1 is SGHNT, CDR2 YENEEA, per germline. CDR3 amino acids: CASSLRGGGQETQYF. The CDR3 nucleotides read TGTGCCAGCAGCTTAAGGGGCGGGGGACAAGAGACCCAGTACTTC.

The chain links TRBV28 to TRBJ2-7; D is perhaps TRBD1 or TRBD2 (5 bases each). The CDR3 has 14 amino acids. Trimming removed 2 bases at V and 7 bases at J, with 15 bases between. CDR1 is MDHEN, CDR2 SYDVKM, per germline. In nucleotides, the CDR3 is TGTGCCAGCAGTTTAGTGGGGACCCAAAGGGAGCAGTACTTC. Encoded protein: CASSLVGTQREQYF.

The CDR3 DNA reads TGTGCCAGCAGTCGACAGGGGGTAGACGTGTACTTC. It is translated as CASSRQGVDVYF. J is TRBJ2-7 and V is TRBV6-5, with 9 bases matching TRBD1. The CDR3 consists of 12 residues. Germline loops: CDR1 MNHEY, CDR2 SVGAGI. J gave up 12 bases and V 5 bases, and 8 bases lay outside the gene matches.

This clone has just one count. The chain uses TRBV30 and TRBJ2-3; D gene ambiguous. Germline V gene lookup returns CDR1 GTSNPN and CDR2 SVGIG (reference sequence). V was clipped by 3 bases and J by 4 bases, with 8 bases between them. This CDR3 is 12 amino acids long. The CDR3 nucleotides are TGTGCCTGGAGCGCTGAAGCAGATACGCAGTATTTT. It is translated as CAWSAEADTQYF.

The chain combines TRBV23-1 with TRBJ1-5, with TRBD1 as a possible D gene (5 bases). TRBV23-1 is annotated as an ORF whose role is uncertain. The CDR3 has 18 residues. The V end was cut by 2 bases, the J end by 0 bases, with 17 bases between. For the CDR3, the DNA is TGCGCCAGCAGTCAACCACGGATCGTCGGGGCTAGCAATCAGCCCCAGCATTTT. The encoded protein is CASSQPRIVGASNQPQHF.

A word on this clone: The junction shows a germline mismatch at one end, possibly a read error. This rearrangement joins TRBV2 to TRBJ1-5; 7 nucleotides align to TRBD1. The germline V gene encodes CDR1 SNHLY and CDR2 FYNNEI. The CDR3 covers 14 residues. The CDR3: CASAEGTVNQPQHF. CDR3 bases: TGTGCCAGCGCCGAAGGGACAGTCAATCAACCCCAGCATTTT.

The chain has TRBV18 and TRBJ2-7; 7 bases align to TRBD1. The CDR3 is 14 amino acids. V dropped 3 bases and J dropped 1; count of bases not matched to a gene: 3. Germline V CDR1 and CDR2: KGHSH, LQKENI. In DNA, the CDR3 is TGTGCCAGCTCACCCGGGACAGCGTCCTACGAGCAGTACTTC. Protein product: CASSPGTASYEQYF.

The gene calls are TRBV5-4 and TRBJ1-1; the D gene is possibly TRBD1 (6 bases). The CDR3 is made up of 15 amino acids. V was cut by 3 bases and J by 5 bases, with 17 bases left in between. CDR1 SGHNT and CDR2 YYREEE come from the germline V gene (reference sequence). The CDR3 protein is CASSSGRGPGTEAFF. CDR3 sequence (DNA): TGTGCCAGCAGCTCCGGCAGGGGTCCCGGTACTGAAGCTTTCTTT.

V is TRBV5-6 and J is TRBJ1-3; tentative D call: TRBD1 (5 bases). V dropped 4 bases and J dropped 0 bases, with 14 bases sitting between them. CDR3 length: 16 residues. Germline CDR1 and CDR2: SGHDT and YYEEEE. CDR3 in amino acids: CASSPPEGFSGNTIYF. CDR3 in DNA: TGTGCCAGCAGCCCGCCCGAGGGGTTCTCTGGAAACACCATATATTTT.